One and the same sample provided the 5 T cell receptor beta chains below, sequenced in a study of identical twins. TCRdb independently ran MiXCR on the 5' RACE reads; one entry per CDR3 protein. This table holds hundreds of thousands of distinct CDR3 sequences, roughly 18% found once. In addition, the sample was reused for a study of T cells expressing NK-cell markers.

Sequencing was carried out using PBMCs. Every receptor here comes from a woman aged 18-29 years in good health.

The rearrangement joins TRBV11-2 to TRBJ2-1; maybe TRBD2 (5 bases). Germline-derived CDR1 and CDR2 are SGHAT and FQNNGV. The CDR3 has 16 residues. Between the trimmed V and J ends, which lost 3 bases and 10 bases, there was a span of 22 bases. The chain's CDR3 is CASSFAPGSTYGEQFF. CDR3 DNA sequence: TGTGCCAGCAGCTTTGCCCCGGGAAGTACATACGGGGAGCAGTTCTTC.

This clonotype was seen a few times. This chain uses TRBV5-1 with TRBJ2-3; 10 nucleotides line up with TRBD2. From germline, CDR1 is SGHRS and CDR2 YFSETQ. V lost 7 bases, J lost 0 bases, and 2 bases stayed unmatched. The CDR3 totals 14 residues. CDR3 DNA sequence: TGCGCCAGCGGACTAGCGGCTAGCACAGATACGCAGTATTTT. Protein sequence: CASGLAASTDTQYF.

In its sample, this clonotype was seen a few times. V is TRBV7-2 and J is TRBJ2-7, with TRBD2 as a possible D gene (5 bases). Germline V gene lookup returns CDR1 SGHTA and CDR2 FQGNSA. V shed 1 base and J shed 2 bases, with 12 bases lying between them. This CDR3 has 15 residues. The CDR3 region is CASSLVGGSPYEQYF. In DNA, the CDR3 is TGTGCCAGCAGCTTAGTTGGCGGGTCCCCCTACGAGCAGTACTTC. Drawing the rest from reference TRBV7-2 and TRBJ2-7, the complete variable domain is GAGVSQSPSNKVTEKGKDVELRCDPISGHTALYWYRQSLGQGLEFLIYFQGNSAPDKSGLPSDRFSAERTGGSVSTLTIQRTQQEDSAVYLCASSLVGGSPYEQYFGPGTRLTVT.

The rearrangement uses TRBV7-7 and TRBJ2-7; 9 bases fit TRBD2. The V gene's germline CDR1 is SSHAT and CDR2 FNYEAQ (reference sequence). The V and J ends lost 3 bases and 3 bases, in that order; junction bases with no gene match: 6. CDR3 length equals 15 residues. The CDR3 region is CASSLELAGYYEQYF. DNA of the CDR3: TGTGCCAGCAGCTTGGAACTAGCGGGTTACTACGAGCAGTACTTC. The variable domain in full, with the rest retrieved from reference TRBV7-7 and TRBJ2-7, is GAGVSQSPRYKVTKRGQDVTLRCDPISSHATLYWYQQALGQGPEFLTYFNYEAQPDKSGLPSDRFSAERPEGSISTLTIQRTEQRDSAMYRCASSLELAGYYEQYFGPGTRLTVT.

This clonotype was detected many times. V is TRBV7-9 and J is TRBJ1-1; D unclear. With 1 base removed from V and 4 bases from J, the gap between germline ends came to 7 bases. CDR3 length: 13 residues. The V gene's germline CDR1 is SEHNR and CDR2 FQNEAQ (reference sequence). The CDR3 region has the DNA TGTGCCAGCAGCTTAGAACTGGGCACTGAAGCTTTCTTT. Protein sequence: CASSLELGTEAFF.